These T cell receptor beta chains were read from a single sample in a study of blood T cell repertoires in COVID-19. Sequencing was performed with immunoSEQ multiplex PCR; in TCRdb, only in-frame clones are kept and a portion is missing. The top ten clones hold 12% of a sample with some 96,000 clones, around four fifths of them seen once. Sequenced: peripheral blood. The receptors derive from a woman between 70 and 85 years old with acute or convalescent COVID-19. The CDR3 runs from the conserved cysteine through the conserved F or W. A D gene is named only where the DNA matches it firmly. Size is stated for part of the rows, as once, few or many counts, or as a class when the clone is expanded.

D,V,size,J,CDR3,DNA
.,TRBV19,.,TRBJ1-5,CASTGGDFTSNQPQHF,TGTGCCAGTACCGGAGGGGACTTTACTAGCAATCAGCCCCAGCATTTT
TRBD2,TRBV3-1/TRBV3-2,once,TRBJ2-5,CASSQDHLAGGSQYF,TGTGCCAGCAGCCAAGATCACCTAGCGGGGGGGTCCCAGTACTTC
.,TRBV19,.,TRBJ1-1,CASTTRSQGSTEAFF,TGTGCCAGTACCACCAGGTCCCAGGGAAGCACTGAAGCTTTCTTT
TRBD1,TRBV3-1/TRBV3-2,once,TRBJ1-4,CASQQGARPEKLFF,TGTGCCAGCCAACAGGGGGCGAGACCTGAAAAACTGTTTTTT
.,TRBV11-3,.,TRBJ1-2,CASSLDLQGQTYGYTF,TGTGCCAGCAGCTTAGATCTCCAGGGCCAAACATATGGCTACACCTTC
.,TRBV28,few,TRBJ1-5,CASRRGMTGQPQHF,TGTGCCAGCAGGCGGGGGATGACAGGTCAGCCCCAGCATTTT
.,TRBV9,.,TRBJ2-7,CASSVSGHEQYF,TGTGCCAGCAGCGTAAGCGGTCACGAGCAGTACTTC
TRBD2,TRBV7-2,.,TRBJ2-1,CASSLSGGASEQFF,TGTGCCAGCAGCTTAAGCGGGGGGGCCAGTGAGCAGTTCTTC
TRBD2,TRBV3-1/TRBV3-2,.,TRBJ2-2,CASSPWLGGVFF,TGTGCCAGCAGCCCCTGGTTGGGGGGGGTGTTTTTT
TRBD1,TRBV6-5,few,TRBJ2-5,CASSLDRGRQETQYF,TGTGCCAGCAGCCTCGACAGGGGTAGGCAAGAGACCCAGTACTTC
.,TRBV12-3/TRBV12-4,.,TRBJ1-1,CASSEHGEAFF,TGTGCCAGCAGTGAACACGGGGAAGCTTTCTTT
TRBD1,TRBV25-1,.,TRBJ1-1,CASSGYDRDTEAFF,TGTGCCAGCAGTGGCTATGACAGGGACACTGAAGCTTTCTTT
.,TRBV7-3,.,TRBJ1-1,CASSLTSGGLSYTEAFF,TGTGCCAGCAGCTTAACGTCGGGGGGCCTCTCTTACACTGAAGCTTTCTTT
.,TRBV6-5,few,TRBJ1-6,CAGAVTDNSPLHF,TGTGCCGGGGCTGTCACAGATAATTCACCCCTCCACTTT
TRBD1,TRBV6-6,.,TRBJ1-2,CASSHRSGGDYGYTF,TGTGCCAGCAGTCATCGCTCAGGGGGCGACTATGGCTACACCTTC
TRBD1,TRBV6-5,.,TRBJ1-2,CASSYSLERGRYGYTF,TGTGCCAGCAGTTACTCCCTTGAAAGGGGGCGTTATGGCTACACCTTC
.,TRBV18,.,TRBJ2-7,CASSPEVAYEQYF,TGTGCCAGCTCACCCGAAGTAGCCTACGAGCAGTACTTC
.,TRBV6-5,.,TRBJ1-5,CASSYSRQKIQPQHF,TGTGCCAGCAGTTACTCGAGGCAGAAGATACAGCCCCAGCATTTT
TRBD1,TRBV7-3,.,TRBJ2-1,CASSPTGTGIPNEQFF,TGTGCCAGCAGCCCCACCGGGACAGGGATTCCAAATGAGCAGTTCTTC
.,TRBV15,.,TRBJ1-2,CATSSPVRNYGYTF,TGTGCCACCAGTTCGCCGGTACGAAACTATGGCTACACCTTC
.,TRBV5-1,few,TRBJ2-1,CASSQGFDEQFF,TGCGCCAGCAGCCAGGGGTTCGATGAGCAGTTCTTC
TRBD1,TRBV7-6,once,TRBJ1-1,CASSLDRGLVTEAFF,TGTGCCAGCAGCCTGGACAGGGGGCTTGTCACTGAAGCTTTCTTT
TRBD1,TRBV10-2,once,TRBJ2-3,CASRDPGGFTDTQYF,TGCGCCAGCAGGGACCCAGGGGGCTTTACAGATACGCAGTATTTT
.,TRBV19,.,TRBJ2-3,CATGRGGRTDTQYF,TGTGCCACAGGCCGGGGTGGACGCACAGATACGCAGTATTTT
.,TRBV30,.,TRBJ1-4,CAWSLQGRGEKLFF,TGTGCCTGGAGTTTACAGGGCCGGGGTGAAAAACTGTTTTTT
.,TRBV28,.,TRBJ1-5,CASSLGTRGGNQPQHF,TGTGCCAGCAGTTTAGGGACCCGGGGGGGCAATCAGCCCCAGCATTTT
TRBD1,TRBV3-1/TRBV3-2,.,TRBJ1-1,CASSGTSSTGYAFF,TGTGCCAGCAGCGGCACATCATCGACAGGGTACGCTTTCTTT